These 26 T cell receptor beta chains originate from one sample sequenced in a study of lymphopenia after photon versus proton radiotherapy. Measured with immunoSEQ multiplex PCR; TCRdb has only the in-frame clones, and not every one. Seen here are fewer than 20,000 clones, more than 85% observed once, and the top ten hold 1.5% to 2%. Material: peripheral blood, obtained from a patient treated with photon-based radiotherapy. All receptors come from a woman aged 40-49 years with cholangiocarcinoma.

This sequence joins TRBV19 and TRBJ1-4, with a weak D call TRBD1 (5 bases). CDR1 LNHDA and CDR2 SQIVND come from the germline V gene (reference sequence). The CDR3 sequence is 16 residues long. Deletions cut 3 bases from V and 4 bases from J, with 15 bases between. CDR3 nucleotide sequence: TGTGCCAGTAGTATCCCTCCTACAGGAGATAATGAAAAACTGTTTTTT. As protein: CASSIPPTGDNEKLFF.

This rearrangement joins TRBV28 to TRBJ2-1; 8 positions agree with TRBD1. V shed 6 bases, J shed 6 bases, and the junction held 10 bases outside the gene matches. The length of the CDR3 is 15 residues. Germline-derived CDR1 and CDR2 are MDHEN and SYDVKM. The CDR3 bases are TGTGCCAGCAGACGGCAACAGGGGGTGGGCAATGAGCAGTTCTTC. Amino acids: CASRRQQGVGNEQFF.

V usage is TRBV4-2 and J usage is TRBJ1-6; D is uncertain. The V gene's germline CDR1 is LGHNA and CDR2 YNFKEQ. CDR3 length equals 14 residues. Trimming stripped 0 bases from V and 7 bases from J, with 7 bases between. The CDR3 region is CASSQDLGNSPLHF. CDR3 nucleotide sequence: TGTGCCAGCAGCCAAGATCTGGGGAATTCACCCCTCCACTTT.

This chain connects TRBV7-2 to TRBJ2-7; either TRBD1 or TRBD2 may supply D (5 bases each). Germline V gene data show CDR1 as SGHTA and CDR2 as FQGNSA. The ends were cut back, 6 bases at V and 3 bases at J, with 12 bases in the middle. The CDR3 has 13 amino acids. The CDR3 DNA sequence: TGTGCCAGCAGTGTTAGGGGAGACTACGAGCAGTACTTC. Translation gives CASSVRGDYEQYF.

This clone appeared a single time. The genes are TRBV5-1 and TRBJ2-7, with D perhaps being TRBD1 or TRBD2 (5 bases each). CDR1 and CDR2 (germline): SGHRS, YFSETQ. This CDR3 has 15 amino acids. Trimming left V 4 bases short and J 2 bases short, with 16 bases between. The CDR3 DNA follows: TGCGCCAGCAGCACTACCGGGACCGGGACCTACGAGCAGTACTTC. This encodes CASSTTGTGTYEQYF.

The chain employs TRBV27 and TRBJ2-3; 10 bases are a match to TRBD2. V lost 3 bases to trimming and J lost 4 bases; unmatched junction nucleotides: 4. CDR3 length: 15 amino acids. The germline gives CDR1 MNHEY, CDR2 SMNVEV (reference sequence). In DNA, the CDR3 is TGTGCCAGCAGTTTGGAGCGGGGGGGCCCAGATACGCAGTATTTT. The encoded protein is CASSLERGGPDTQYF.

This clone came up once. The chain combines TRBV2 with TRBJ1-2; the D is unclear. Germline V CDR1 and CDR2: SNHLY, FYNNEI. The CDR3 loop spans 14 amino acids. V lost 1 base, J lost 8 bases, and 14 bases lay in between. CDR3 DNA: TGTGCCAGCAGTGAAGTCGGGAACGTCTCGGGCTACACCTTC. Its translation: CASSEVGNVSGYTF.

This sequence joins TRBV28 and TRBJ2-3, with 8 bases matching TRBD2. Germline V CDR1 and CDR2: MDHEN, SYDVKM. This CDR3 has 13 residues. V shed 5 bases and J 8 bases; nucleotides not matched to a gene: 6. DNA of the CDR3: TGTGCCAGCAGTCTCCCCGGGGGGGGTACGCAGTATTTT. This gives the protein CASSLPGGGTQYF.

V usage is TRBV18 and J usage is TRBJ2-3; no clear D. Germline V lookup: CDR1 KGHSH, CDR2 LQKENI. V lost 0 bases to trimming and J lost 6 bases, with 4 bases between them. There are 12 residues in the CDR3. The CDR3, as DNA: TGTGCCAGCTCACCACCGGCGGATACGCAGTATTTT. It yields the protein CASSPPADTQYF.

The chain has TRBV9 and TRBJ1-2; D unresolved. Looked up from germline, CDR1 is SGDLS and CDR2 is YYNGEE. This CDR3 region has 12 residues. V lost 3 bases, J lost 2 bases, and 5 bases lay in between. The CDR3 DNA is TGTGCCAGCAGCGAGGGAAACTATGGCTACACCTTC. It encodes CASSEGNYGYTF.

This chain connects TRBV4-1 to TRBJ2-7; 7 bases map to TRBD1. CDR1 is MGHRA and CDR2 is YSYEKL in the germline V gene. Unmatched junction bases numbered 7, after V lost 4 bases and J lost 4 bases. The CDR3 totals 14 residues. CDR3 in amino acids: CASSRQTGTYEQYF. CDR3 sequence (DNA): TGCGCCAGCAGCCGTCAGACAGGGACGTACGAGCAGTACTTC.

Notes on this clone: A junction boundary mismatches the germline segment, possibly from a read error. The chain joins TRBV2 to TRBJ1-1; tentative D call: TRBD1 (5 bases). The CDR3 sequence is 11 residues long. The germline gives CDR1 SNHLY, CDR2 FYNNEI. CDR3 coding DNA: TGTGCCAGCAGTACCGGTACAGGAGCTTCCTTT. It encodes CASSTGTGASF.

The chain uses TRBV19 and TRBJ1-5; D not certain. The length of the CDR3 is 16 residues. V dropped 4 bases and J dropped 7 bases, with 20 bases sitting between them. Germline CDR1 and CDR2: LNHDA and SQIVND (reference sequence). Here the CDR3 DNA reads TGTGCCAGTAGTACCGCCCCTACTGACATTCCCCAGCCCCAGCATTTT. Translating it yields CASSTAPTDIPQPQHF.

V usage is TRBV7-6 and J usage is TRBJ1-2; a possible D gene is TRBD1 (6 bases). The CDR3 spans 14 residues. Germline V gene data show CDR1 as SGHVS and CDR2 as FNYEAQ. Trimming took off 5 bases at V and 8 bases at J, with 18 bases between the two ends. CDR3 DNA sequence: TGTGCCAGCAGCCCGGGGGGGGCAGCTTCCGGCTACACCTTC. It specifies CASSPGGAASGYTF.

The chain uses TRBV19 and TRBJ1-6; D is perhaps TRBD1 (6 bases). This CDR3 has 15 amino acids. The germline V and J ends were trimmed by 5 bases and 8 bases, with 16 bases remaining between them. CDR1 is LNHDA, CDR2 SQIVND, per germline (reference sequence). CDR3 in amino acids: CASSSQGRTDSPLHF. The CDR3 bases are TGTGCCAGTAGTTCTCAGGGGCGTACAGATTCACCCCTCCACTTT.

The CDR3 loop reads CASRIEANTGELFF. The CDR3 nucleotides are TGTGCCAGCAGGATAGAGGCTAACACCGGGGAGCTGTTTTTT. The chain couples TRBV6-1 to TRBJ2-2; unclear D gene. This CDR3 contains 14 residues. V was trimmed by 6 bases and J by 2 bases, leaving 10 bases between them. Germline loops: CDR1 MNHNS, CDR2 SASEGT.

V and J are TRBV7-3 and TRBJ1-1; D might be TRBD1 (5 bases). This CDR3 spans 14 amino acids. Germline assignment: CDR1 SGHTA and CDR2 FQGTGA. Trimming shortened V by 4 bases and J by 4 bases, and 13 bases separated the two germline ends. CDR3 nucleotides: TGTGCCAGCAGCTCCCTGGGGGGACCCACTGAAGCTTTCTTT. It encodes CASSSLGGPTEAFF.

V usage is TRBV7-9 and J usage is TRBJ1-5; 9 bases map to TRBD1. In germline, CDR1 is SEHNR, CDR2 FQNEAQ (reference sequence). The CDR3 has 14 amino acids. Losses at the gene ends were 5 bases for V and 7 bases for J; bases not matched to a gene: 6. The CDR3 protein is CASSGQGIWQPQHF. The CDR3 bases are TGTGCCAGCAGCGGACAGGGGATTTGGCAGCCCCAGCATTTT.

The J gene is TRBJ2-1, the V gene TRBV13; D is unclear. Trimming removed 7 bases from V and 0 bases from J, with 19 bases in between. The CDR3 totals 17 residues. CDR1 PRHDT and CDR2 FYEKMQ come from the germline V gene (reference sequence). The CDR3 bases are TGTGCCAGCACCTCATTTAGTGCCCCGAGCTCCTACAATGAGCAGTTCTTC. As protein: CASTSFSAPSSYNEQFF.

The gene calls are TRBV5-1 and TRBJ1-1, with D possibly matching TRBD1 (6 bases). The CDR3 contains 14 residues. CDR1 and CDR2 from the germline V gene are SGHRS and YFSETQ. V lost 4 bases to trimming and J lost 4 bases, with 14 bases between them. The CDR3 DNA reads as TGCGCCAGCAGCACGGGACAACCCAGCACTGAAGCTTTCTTT. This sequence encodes CASSTGQPSTEAFF. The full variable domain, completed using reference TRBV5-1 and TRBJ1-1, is KAGVTQTPRYLIKTRGQQVTLSCSPISGHRSVSWYQQTPGQGLQFLFEYFSETQRNKGNFPGRFSGRQFSNSRSEMNVSTLELGDSALYLCASSTGQPSTEAFFGQGTRLTVV.

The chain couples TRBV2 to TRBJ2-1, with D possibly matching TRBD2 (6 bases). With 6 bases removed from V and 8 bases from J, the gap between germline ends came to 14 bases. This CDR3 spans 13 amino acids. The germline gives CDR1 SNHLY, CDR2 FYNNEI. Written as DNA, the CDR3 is TGTGCCAGCAGCCGGGGCAGGGACTATGAGCAGTTCTTC. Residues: CASSRGRDYEQFF.

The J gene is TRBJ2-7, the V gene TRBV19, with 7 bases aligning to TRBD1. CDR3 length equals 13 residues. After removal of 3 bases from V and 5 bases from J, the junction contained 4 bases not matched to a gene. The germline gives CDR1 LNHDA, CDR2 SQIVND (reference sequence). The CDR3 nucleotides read TGTGCCAGTAGTATGCGGACAGGAGACGAGCAGTACTTC. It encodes CASSMRTGDEQYF.

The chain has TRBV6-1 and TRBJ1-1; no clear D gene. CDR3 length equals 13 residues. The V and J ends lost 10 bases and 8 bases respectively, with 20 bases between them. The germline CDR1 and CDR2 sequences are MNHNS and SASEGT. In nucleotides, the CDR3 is TGTGCCACCCAGGAATTAGGCCGCGGAGAAGCTTTCTTT. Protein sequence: CATQELGRGEAFF.

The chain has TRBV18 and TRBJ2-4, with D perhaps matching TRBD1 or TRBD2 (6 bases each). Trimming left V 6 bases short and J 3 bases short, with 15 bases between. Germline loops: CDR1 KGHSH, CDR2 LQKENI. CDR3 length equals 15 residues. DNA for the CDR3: TGTGCCAGCTCCCTAGGGGGGTTTGGCAAAAACATTCAGTACTTC. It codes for CASSLGGFGKNIQYF.

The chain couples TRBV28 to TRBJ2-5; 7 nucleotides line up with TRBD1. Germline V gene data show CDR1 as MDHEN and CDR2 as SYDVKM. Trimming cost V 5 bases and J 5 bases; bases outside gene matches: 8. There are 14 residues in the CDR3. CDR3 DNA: TGTGCCAGCAGTAGCCGGGACAGTCCGGAGACCCAGTACTTC. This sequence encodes CASSSRDSPETQYF.

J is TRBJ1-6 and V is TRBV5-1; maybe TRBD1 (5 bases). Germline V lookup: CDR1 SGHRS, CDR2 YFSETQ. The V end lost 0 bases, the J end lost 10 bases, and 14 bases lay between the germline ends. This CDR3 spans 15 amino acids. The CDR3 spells CASSLEGHTGSPLHF. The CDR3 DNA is TGCGCCAGCAGCTTGGAAGGACATACGGGATCACCCCTCCACTTT.